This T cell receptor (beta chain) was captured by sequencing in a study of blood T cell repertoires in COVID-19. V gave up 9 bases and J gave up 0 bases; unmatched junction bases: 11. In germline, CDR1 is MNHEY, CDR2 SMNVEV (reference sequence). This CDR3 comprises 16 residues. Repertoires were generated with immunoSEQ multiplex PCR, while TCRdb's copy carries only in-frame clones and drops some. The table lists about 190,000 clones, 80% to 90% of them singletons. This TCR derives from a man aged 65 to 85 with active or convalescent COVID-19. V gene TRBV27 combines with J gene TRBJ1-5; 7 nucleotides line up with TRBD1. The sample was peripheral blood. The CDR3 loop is CARKGQSTYSNQPQHF. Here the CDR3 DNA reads TGTGCCAGAAAGGGACAGTCCACCTATAGCAATCAGCCCCAGCATTTT.